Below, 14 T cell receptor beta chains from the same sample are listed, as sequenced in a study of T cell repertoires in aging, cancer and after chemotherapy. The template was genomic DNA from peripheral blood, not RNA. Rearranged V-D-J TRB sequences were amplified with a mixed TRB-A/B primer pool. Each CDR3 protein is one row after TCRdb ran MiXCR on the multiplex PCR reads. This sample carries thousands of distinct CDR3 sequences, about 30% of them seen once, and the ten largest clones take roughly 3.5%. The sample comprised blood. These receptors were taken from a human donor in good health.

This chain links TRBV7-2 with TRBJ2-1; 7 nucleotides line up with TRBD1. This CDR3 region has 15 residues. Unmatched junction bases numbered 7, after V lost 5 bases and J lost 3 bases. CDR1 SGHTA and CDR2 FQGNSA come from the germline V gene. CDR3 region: CASSPTGQSYNEQFF. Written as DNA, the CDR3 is TGTGCCAGCAGCCCGACGGGACAGAGCTACAATGAGCAGTTCTTC. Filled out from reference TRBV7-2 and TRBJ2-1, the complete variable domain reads GAGVSQSPSNKVTEKGKDVELRCDPISGHTALYWYRQSLGQGLEFLIYFQGNSAPDKSGLPSDRFSAERTGGSVSTLTIQRTQQEDSAVYLCASSPTGQSYNEQFFGPGTRLTVL.

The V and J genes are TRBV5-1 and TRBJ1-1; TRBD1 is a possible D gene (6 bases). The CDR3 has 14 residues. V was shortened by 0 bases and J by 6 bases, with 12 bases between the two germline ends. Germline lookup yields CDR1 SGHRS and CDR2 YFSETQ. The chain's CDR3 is CASSLGVGGAEAFF. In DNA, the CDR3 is TGCGCCAGCAGCTTGGGGGTAGGGGGAGCTGAAGCTTTCTTT.

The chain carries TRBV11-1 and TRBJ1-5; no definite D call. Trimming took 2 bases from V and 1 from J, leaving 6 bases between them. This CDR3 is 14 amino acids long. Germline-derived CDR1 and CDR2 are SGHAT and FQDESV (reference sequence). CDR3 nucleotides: TGTGCCAGCAGCTTAAAGGGAAGCAATCAGCCCCAGCATTTT. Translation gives CASSLKGSNQPQHF. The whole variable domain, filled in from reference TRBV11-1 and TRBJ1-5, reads EAEVAQSPRYKITEKSQAVAFWCDPISGHATLYWYRQILGQGPELLVQFQDESVVDDSQLPKDRFSAERLKGVDSTLKIQPAELGDSAMYLCASSLKGSNQPQHFGDGTRLSIL.

The CDR3 DNA reads TGTGCCAGCAGCTATGGACTAGCGGCCAACAATGAGCAGTTCTTC. Translation: CASSYGLAANNEQFF. The J gene is TRBJ2-1, the V gene TRBV7-2, with 10 nucleotides matching TRBD2. V lost 4 bases to trimming and J lost 5 bases; unmatched junction nucleotides: 5. Germline loops: CDR1 SGHTA, CDR2 FQGNSA. This CDR3 has 15 amino acids.

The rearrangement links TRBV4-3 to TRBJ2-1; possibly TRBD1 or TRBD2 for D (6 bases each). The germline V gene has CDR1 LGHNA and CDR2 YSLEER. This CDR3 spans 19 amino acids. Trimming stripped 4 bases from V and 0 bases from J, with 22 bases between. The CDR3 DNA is TGCGCCAGCAGCCGGGCGAGGGGGGTACAGCCTATCTCCTACAATGAGCAGTTCTTC. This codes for CASSRARGVQPISYNEQFF.

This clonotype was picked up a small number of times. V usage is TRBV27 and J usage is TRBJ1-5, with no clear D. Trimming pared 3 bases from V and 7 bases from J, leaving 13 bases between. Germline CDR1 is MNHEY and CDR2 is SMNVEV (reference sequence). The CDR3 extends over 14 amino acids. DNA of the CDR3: TGTGCCAGCAGTTTCGGGTCTCGTGGGCAGCCCCAGCATTTT. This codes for CASSFGSRGQPQHF.

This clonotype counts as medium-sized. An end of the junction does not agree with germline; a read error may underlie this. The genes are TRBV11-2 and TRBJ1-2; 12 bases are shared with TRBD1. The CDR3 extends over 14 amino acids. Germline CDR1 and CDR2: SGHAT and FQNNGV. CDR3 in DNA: TGTGCCAGCAGCCGCGGGACAGGGGGCGACTTACGACTCTTC. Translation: CASSRGTGGDLRLF.

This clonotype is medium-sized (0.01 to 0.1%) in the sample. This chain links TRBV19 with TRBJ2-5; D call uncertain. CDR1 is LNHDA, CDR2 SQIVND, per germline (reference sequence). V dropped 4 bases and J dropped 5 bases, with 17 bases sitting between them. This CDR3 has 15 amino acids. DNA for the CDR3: TGTGCCAGTAGTACCGGCCTCTCACCAAGGGAGACCCAGTACTTC. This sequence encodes CASSTGLSPRETQYF.

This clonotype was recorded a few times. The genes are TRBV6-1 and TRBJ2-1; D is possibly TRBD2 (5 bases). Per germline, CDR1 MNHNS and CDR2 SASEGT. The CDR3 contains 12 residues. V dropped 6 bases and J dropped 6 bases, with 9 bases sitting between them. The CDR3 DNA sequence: TGTGCCAGCAGAGCGGCCCTCAATGAGCAGTTCTTC. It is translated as CASRAALNEQFF.

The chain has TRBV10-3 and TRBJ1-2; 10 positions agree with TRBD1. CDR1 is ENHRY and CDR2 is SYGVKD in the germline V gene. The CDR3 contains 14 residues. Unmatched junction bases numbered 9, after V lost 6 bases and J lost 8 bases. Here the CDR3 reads CAIRTGTGERGYTF. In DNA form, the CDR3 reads TGTGCCATCAGAACCGGGACAGGGGAAAGAGGCTACACCTTC.

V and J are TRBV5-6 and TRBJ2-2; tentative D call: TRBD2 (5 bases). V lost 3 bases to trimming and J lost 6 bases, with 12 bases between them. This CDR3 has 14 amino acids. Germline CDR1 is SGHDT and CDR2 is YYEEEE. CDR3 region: CASSSPDLAGELFF. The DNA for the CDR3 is TGTGCCAGCAGCTCCCCGGACTTGGCCGGGGAGCTGTTTTTT.

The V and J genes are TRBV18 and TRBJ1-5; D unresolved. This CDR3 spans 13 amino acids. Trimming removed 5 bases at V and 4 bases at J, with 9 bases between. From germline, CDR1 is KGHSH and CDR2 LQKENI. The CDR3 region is CASSNLGNQPQHF. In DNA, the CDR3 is TGTGCCAGCTCAAATTTGGGGAATCAGCCCCAGCATTTT.

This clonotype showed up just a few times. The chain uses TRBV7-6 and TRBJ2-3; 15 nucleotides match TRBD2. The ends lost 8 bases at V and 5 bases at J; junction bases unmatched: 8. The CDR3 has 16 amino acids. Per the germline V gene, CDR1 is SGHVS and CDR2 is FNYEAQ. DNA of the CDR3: TGTGCCAGCCTCGCGGGACTAGCGGGGGGAGAAGATACGCAGTATTTT. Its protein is CASLAGLAGGEDTQYF.

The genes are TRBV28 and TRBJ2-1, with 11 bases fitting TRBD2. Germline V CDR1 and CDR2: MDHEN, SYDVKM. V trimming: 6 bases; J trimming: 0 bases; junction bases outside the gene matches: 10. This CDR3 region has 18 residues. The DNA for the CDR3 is TGTGCCAGCAGCCCTCGGACTAGCGGGCCGCCCTCCTACAATGAGCAGTTCTTC. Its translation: CASSPRTSGPPSYNEQFF.